This is a list of T cell receptor beta chains from one sample in a study of blood T cells in healthy people across ages. TCRdb re-analysed the 5' RACE reads in MiXCR, keeping a single row per CDR3 protein. The table shows hundreds of thousands of distinct CDR3 sequences, with under 65% occurring only once. Specimen: blood. Receptor source: a woman older than 75 in good health. Each CDR3 is given with its conserved first and last residue. D genes are given only for firm matches. Expanded clones are given a class, and other clones once, few, many or no size at all.

cdr3_length | d_call | j_call | clone_size | v_call | cdr3_aa | cdr3_nt
13 | TRBD2 | TRBJ2-3 | . | TRBV27 | CASSTLAGDTQYF | TGTGCCAGCAGTACCTTAGCGGGAGATACGCAGTATTTT
16 | . | TRBJ2-1 | once | TRBV18 | CASSPPDFLDYNEQFF | TGTGCCAGCTCACCACCGGATTTTTTAGACTACAATGAGCAGTTCTTC
12 | TRBD2 | TRBJ2-7 | . | TRBV29-1 | CSADGLADEQYF | TGCAGCGCCGACGGACTAGCGGACGAGCAGTACTTC
12 | . | TRBJ2-7 | . | TRBV28 | CASSLNRYEQYF | TGTGCCAGCAGTTTGAACAGATACGAGCAGTACTTC
15 | . | TRBJ1-2 | many | TRBV7-9 | CASSPWGGLDYGYTF | TGTGCCAGCAGCCCCTGGGGAGGGCTTGACTATGGCTACACCTTC
20 | TRBD1 | TRBJ2-3 | . | TRBV6-4 | CASSDRGLRGPESLPDTQYF | TGTGCCAGCAGTGACAGGGGGCTCCGGGGACCGGAATCTCTGCCAGATACGCAGTATTTT
17 | TRBD2 | TRBJ2-1 | . | TRBV5-1 | CASSPLLGSGGHNEQFF | TGCGCCAGCAGCCCATTACTTGGTAGCGGGGGGCATAATGAGCAGTTCTTC
16 | . | TRBJ2-4 | . | TRBV12-3/TRBV12-4 | CASRLSGATAKNIQYF | TGTGCCAGCAGGTTATCAGGAGCCACGGCCAAAAACATTCAGTACTTC
16 | TRBD2 | TRBJ2-3 | . | TRBV6-6 | CASTHGGRYSTDTQYF | TGTGCCAGCACCCACGGGGGGAGGTATAGCACAGATACGCAGTATTTT
14 | . | TRBJ2-1 | many | TRBV12-3/TRBV12-4 | CASRDSNIYNEQFF | TGTGCCAGCAGAGACAGCAACATTTACAATGAGCAGTTCTTC
14 | . | TRBJ2-3 | many | TRBV6-1 | CASSETGSTDTQYF | TGTGCCAGCAGTGAAACAGGGTCCACAGATACGCAGTATTTT
17 | TRBD2 | TRBJ2-1 | . | TRBV3-1 | CASSMGPGLAENNERFF | TGTGCCAGCAGCATGGGCCCGGGACTAGCGGAAAACAATGAGCGGTTCTTC
12 | TRBD2 | TRBJ2-5 | many | TRBV20-1 | CSGRLAEETQYF | TGCAGTGGGAGACTAGCGGAAGAGACCCAGTACTTC
14 | . | TRBJ1-4 | many | TRBV20-1 | CSARDSIYNEKLFF | TGCAGTGCTAGAGATTCGATCTACAATGAAAAACTGTTTTTT
14 | . | TRBJ1-2 | many | TRBV4-1 | CASSPSGTDYGYTF | TGCGCCAGCAGCCCGTCCGGGACTGACTATGGCTACACCTTC
13 | . | TRBJ1-5 | few | TRBV20-1 | CSASSDSYQPQHF | TGCAGTGCTAGCAGCGACAGCTATCAGCCCCAGCATTTT
14 | TRBD1 | TRBJ2-4 | . | TRBV5-1 | CASSSGQKLDIQYF | TGCGCCAGCAGCTCGGGACAGAAGTTGGACATTCAGTACTTC
19 | TRBD2 | TRBJ2-1 | . | TRBV6-2/TRBV6-3 | CASSYLLSTSGRAHNEQFF | TGTGCCAGCAGTTACTTGTTGTCTACTAGCGGGAGGGCCCACAATGAGCAGTTCTTC
17 | TRBD2 | TRBJ2-1 | many | TRBV18 | CASSRTSGRPNINEQFF | TGTGCCAGCTCACGGACTAGCGGGAGGCCTAACATCAATGAGCAGTTCTTC
10 | . | TRBJ2-1 | . | TRBV28 | CASSSVEQFF | TGTGCCAGCAGTTCGGTAGAGCAGTTCTTC
13 | . | TRBJ2-7 | . | TRBV6-1 | CAGAESSAYEQYF | TGTGCCGGGGCAGAGTCTTCGGCCTACGAGCAGTACTTC
11 | . | TRBJ2-7 | . | TRBV5-1 | CASGQGGEQYF | TGCGCCAGCGGCCAGGGGGGCGAGCAGTACTTC
13 | TRBD2 | TRBJ2-1 | . | TRBV6-6 | CASKGGRGDEQFF | TGTGCCAGCAAAGGCGGGAGGGGGGATGAGCAGTTCTTC
13 | TRBD1 | TRBJ1-5 | . | TRBV30 | CACQQGGYQPQHF | TGTGCCTGTCAACAGGGGGGATATCAGCCCCAGCATTTT
11 | . | TRBJ2-5 | . | TRBV20-1 | CSAGTHNEQYF | TGCAGTGCTGGGACCCACAATGAGCAGTACTTC
14 | . | TRBJ2-7 | . | TRBV12-3/TRBV12-4 | CASSFGGGKDEQYF | TGTGCCAGCAGTTTTGGGGGAGGCAAGGACGAGCAGTACTTC
14 | TRBD1 | TRBJ2-7 | few | TRBV5-1 | CASRKQGAADEQYF | TGCGCCAGCAGGAAACAGGGGGCGGCCGACGAGCAGTACTTC
14 | . | TRBJ2-5 | . | TRBV6-5 | CASSRQVAQETQYF | TGTGCCAGCAGTCGACAGGTTGCCCAAGAGACCCAGTACTTC
13 | TRBD2 | TRBJ2-1 | many | TRBV19 | CASRGLANNEQFF | TGTGCCAGTAGAGGACTAGCGAACAATGAGCAGTTCTTC
13 | TRBD2 | TRBJ2-1 | many | TRBV4-3 | CASSQGTSNEQFF | TGTGCCAGCAGTCAGGGGACTAGCAATGAGCAGTTCTTC
17 | . | TRBJ2-1 | . | TRBV6-5 | CASSYLGPISSYNEQFF | TGTGCCAGCAGTTACTTGGGCCCGATTAGCTCCTACAATGAGCAGTTCTTC
16 | . | TRBJ2-1 | . | TRBV6-2/TRBV6-3 | CASSSNSRSSYNEQFF | TGTGCCAGCAGTTCAAACTCTAGGAGCTCCTACAATGAGCAGTTCTTC
15 | . | TRBJ1-4 | many | TRBV4-2 | CASSQESGAAEKLFF | TGTGCCAGCAGCCAAGAATCCGGAGCAGCCGAAAAACTGTTTTTT
12 | . | TRBJ2-5 | . | TRBV28 | CACSRVQETQYF | TGTGCCTGCAGCAGGGTCCAAGAGACCCAGTACTTC
13 | . | TRBJ2-3 | . | TRBV5-1 | CASTWPGTDTQYF | TGCGCCAGCACTTGGCCGGGCACAGATACGCAGTATTTT
16 | . | TRBJ2-1 | few | TRBV6-6 | CASSIEDWSSYNEQFF | TGTGCCAGCAGTATAGAAGACTGGAGCTCCTACAATGAGCAGTTCTTC
13 | TRBD1 | TRBJ2-7 | many | TRBV9 | CASSVVQGAAQYF | TGTGCCAGCAGCGTAGTTCAGGGGGCGGCGCAGTACTTC
14 | . | TRBJ2-4 | . | TRBV28 | CASSNRGTKNIQYF | TGTGCCAGCAGCAACCGGGGGACCAAAAACATTCAGTACTTC
13 | TRBD1 | TRBJ1-6 | . | TRBV20-1 | CSARDRATLPLHF | TGCAGTGCTAGGGACAGGGCAACCCTGCCCCTCCACTTT
16 | . | TRBJ1-6 | . | TRBV27 | CASSPIGGARNSPLHF | TGTGCCAGCAGTCCTATCGGGGGGGCGCGGAATTCACCCCTCCACTTT
19 | TRBD2 | TRBJ2-6 | . | TRBV7-2 | CASSRGLANSLSGANVLTF | TGTGCCAGCAGCAGGGGACTAGCGAATTCCCTCTCTGGGGCCAACGTCCTGACTTTC
15 | TRBD2 | TRBJ2-1 | many | TRBV5-1 | CASSSAGTTYNEQFF | TGCGCCAGCAGCTCCGCCGGGACTACGTACAATGAGCAGTTCTTC
16 | TRBD1 | TRBJ1-6 | . | TRBV20-1 | CSARRGRQAYNSPLHF | TGCAGTGCTCGCAGGGGGAGACAGGCCTATAATTCACCCCTCCACTTT
15 | . | TRBJ1-1 | . | TRBV28 | CASSPMGRSRTEAFF | TGTGCCAGCAGTCCTATGGGCAGGTCCCGCACTGAAGCTTTCTTT
16 | . | TRBJ2-2 | many | TRBV4-2 | CASSQDQGRGTGELFF | TGTGCCAGCAGCCAAGACCAGGGGCGCGGCACCGGGGAGCTGTTTTTT
17 | TRBD2 | TRBJ2-7 | few | TRBV5-1 | CASSFVPGGGTYNEQYF | TGCGCCAGCAGCTTCGTCCCCGGGGGGGGAACCTACAATGAGCAGTACTTC
18 | TRBD1 | TRBJ2-1 | few | TRBV7-9 | CASSLGESDRGYFDEQFF | TGTGCCAGCAGCTTAGGAGAAAGTGACAGGGGATACTTCGATGAGCAGTTCTTC
14 | . | TRBJ2-3 | many | TRBV6-5 | CASSYSGSTDTQYF | TGTGCCAGCAGTTACAGCGGTAGCACAGATACGCAGTATTTT